This T cell receptor (beta chain) was sequenced in a study of blood T cells in healthy people across ages (dated by TCRdb to between 2015 and 2017). Some background on the complete study: In model experiments, template switching captured roughly one uniquely barcoded TCR beta cDNA molecule for every two T cells. To track age-related changes in TCR beta repertoire diversity, the study relied on deep sequencing normalized with unique cDNA molecular identifiers. The donors were split into four age groups: young (average about 16 years), middle-aged (around 37), aged (more than 60) and long-lived (more than 80). For two donors (one aged 18 to 29 and one aged 80 or older), the study analyzed two additional independent replicas of 1 million unique cDNA reads from the same blood draw. What the authors observed across the whole study: Estimates of total diversity from one million sequenced T cells were regarded as lower bounds and underestimates. Donor CMV infection status was unknown, potentially confounding age-related changes in expanded clonotypes. Conclusive comparison of naive and antigen-experienced compartments was prevented by the profiling of bulk unsorted PBMCs. A strong correlation was found between observed TCR beta diversity and the percentage of naive T cells measured by flow cytometry. As age increased, observed TCR beta diversity per million T cells dropped in a roughly linear way, and a significant reduction was already evident by age 40. Compared with the aged group, the long-lived group had more naive CD4+ T cells, fewer expanded clones and increased TCR diversity, a pattern suggesting age selection.

Remarks on this clonotype: This clone's antigen is unknown. No conserved phenylalanine or tryptophan ends this CDR3, so it is likely a read error.

The CDR3 is 14 residues long, ends included. Just CDR3 DNA is preserved here, 42 bases in frame from base 1. Trimming costs V 1 base and J 8 bases, and their ends lie 12 bases apart. From a lookup of the germline V gene (reference sequence), CDR1 and CDR2 are SEHNR and FQNEAQ. The method behind the library was 5' RACE. The instrument given in TCRdb is Illumina HiSeq 2500. A second about 7 to 12 cycle PCR used a sample-barcoded 5' primer and a J-beta primer mix. A unique molecular identifier was introduced onto each TCR beta cDNA molecule by a template-switch 5' adaptor carrying 12 random nucleotides. Each sample yielded at least 3 million CDR3-containing paired-end reads. The Mint cDNA synthesis kit, primed by a TRBC-specific oligonucleotide, was used to synthesize first-strand cDNA from all RNA. After uracil-DNA glycosylase treatment, a first 18-cycle PCR used universal primers M1SS and BC2_uni_R on all cDNA. From the authors' description of their analysis: Normalization of each sample was performed by random selection of 1 million high-quality reads, each carrying a distinct molecular identifier. Instead of being binned into consensus sequences, reads with shared molecular identifiers were discarded. MiTCR, run with a Q25 quality threshold and the strictest error-elimination algorithm, handled CDR3 identification, clonotype clustering and error correction. A nonparametric unseen species model with Euler transformation was used to estimate lower-bound total TCR beta diversity. TCRdb passed the public sequencing reads through fastp at Q25 and MiXCR, retaining productive beta sequences. Each entry merges the rows of one CDR3 protein and shows their most common DNA and genes. TCRdb's processing, not the authors' own work, is the source of the V and J calls. This sample is represented by 1 million or so distinct CDR3 sequences; under 30% of them were singletons. The ten largest account for around 0.75% of the sample.

Donors were about 36 systemically healthy Caucasian individuals from Russia aged roughly 6 to 90 years. Around 10 milliliters of peripheral blood were collected from each donor into EDTA-treated Vacutainer tubes. Ficoll-Paque density-gradient centrifugation was used to isolate PBMCs, with at least 7 million per sample. Total RNA, at least 6 micrograms per sample, was extracted from PBMCs with Trizol reagent. Naive CD45RAhigh/CD27high T cell percentages were measured by flow cytometry on a PBMC aliquot from every donor. These data also featured in a second study, about T cells of mothers and their children. As noted in the second study: Donors were nine systemically healthy Caucasian individuals: three mothers and their six children. cDNA synthesis consumed the entire amount of extracted RNA, loaded at around 1.5 ug RNA in each 15 ul reaction. Sample barcodes and 2-4 random nucleotides were added via the M1S primer in the second PCR. Over 9.5 million TCR beta CDR3 reads were obtained for each mother, and 2.5 million to 3.5 million reads were obtained for each child. In both related and unrelated pairs, thymic selection shapes the output of TCR recombination in a similar way, with inherited differences having only a minor effect. Related mother-child pairs always showed normalized repertoire overlap that was slightly higher than in unrelated mother-child pairs, though the difference was never significant. Persistent microchimeric T cell clones were not detected, at a sensitivity of approximately 93 clones per million clonotypes. To look for features that set related mother-child pairs apart from unrelated individuals, the researchers ran deep NGS to compare the TCR beta repertoires of mothers and children. On average, the children were 11 +/- 4 years old, while the mothers were about 40 +/- 4 years old. After adapter ligation with NEBNext reagents, the libraries were sequenced on Illumina HiSeq 2000 with 100+100 nt paired-end reads. To avoid cross-contamination, the mother libraries and the child libraries were prepared a month apart and sequenced in separate runs. For each donor, between about 450,000 and 2,300,000 distinct TCR beta clonotypes were identified. Naive TCR beta clonotypes were estimated from low-frequency clonotypes matched to each donor's FACS-determined naive share, without sorting.

The V and J genes are TRBV7-9 and TRBJ2-1, with TRBD2 perhaps the D gene, on 5 matching bases. This TCR was sampled from a girl aged 2-10 years in good health. The sample was blood. The CDR3 is CASSLVDEADEQFS. The nucleotide sequence reads as follows: TGTGCCAGCAGCTTAGTCGACGAAGCGGATGAGCAGTTCTCC.